The sequence of this T cell receptor beta chain was determined in a study of post-analysis software for immune sequencing data. Study-wide results and limits: When patients were compared with controls, a handful of TRBV segments were more frequent, TRBV5-6, TRBV5-1 and TRBV20-1 among them.

This clonotype was recorded many times. Its matching antigen is unknown. The CDR3 runs to 12 residues. Germline V gene data show CDR1 as DFQATT and CDR2 as SNEGSKA (reference sequence). Trimming pared 2 bases from V and 2 bases from J, leaving 7 bases between. Prepared libraries of TCR beta cDNA carried unique molecular identifiers. TCRdb re-analysed the PCR reads in MiXCR, keeping a single row per CDR3 protein. This table has about 190,000 distinct CDR3 sequences, about 30% appearing once. The sample consisted of blood. This chain joins TRBV20-1 and TRBJ2-7; D is uncertain. The sequence derives from a girl aged 2-17 years with multiple sclerosis. In DNA, the CDR3 is TGCAGTGCTAGACAGGCCGCCTACGAGCAGTACTTC. It yields the protein CSARQAAYEQYF.